The T cell receptor beta chain described here comes from a study of beta chain features in type 1 diabetes. This clone was found a few times. Its matching antigen is unknown. Every donor provided one heparinised blood draw, which averaged roughly 120 mL. The authors reverse transcribed all of the isolated RNA, so sequencing captured expressed TCRB transcripts. Some clones are missing from TCRdb's copy, which holds only in-frame ones; the method was immunoSEQ multiplex PCR. This sample carries fewer than 350,000 clones, approximately 15% of them seen once, and the ten largest clones take less than 0.02%. The germline V and J ends were trimmed by 7 bases and 6 bases, with 19 bases remaining between them. Germline lookup yields CDR1 SGHAT and CDR2 FQNNGV. The CDR3 is made up of 15 amino acids. Findings and caveats of the study: All four CD4+ subsets of Type 1 diabetes patients contained TCRB CDR3s that were moderately but significantly shorter.

This clonotype was obtained from a man aged 18 to 30 with type 1 diabetes. Sample: naive CD4+ T cells from blood. The chain carries TRBV11-2 and TRBJ2-1, with TRBD2 as a possible D gene (6 bases). In nucleotides, the CDR3 is TGTGCCAGCACCGGCCGGGGACTCCTCACCAATGAGCAGTTCTTC. Translating gives CASTGRGLLTNEQFF.